Below, 9 T cell receptor beta chains from the same sample are listed, as sequenced in a study of cytomegalovirus exposure and HLA in healthy donors. A multiplex PCR was run with 60 Vbeta primers and 13 Jbeta primers. Sequencing was performed with immunoSEQ multiplex PCR; in TCRdb, only in-frame clones are kept and a portion is missing. The repertoire has 130,000 to 150,000 clones, about three fifths of them found once; the top ten carry around 3%. The sequenced sample consisted of PBMCs. The receptors here all came from a woman under 40 in good health and CMV-seropositive.

The V and J genes are TRBV7-8 and TRBJ2-3; D is unresolved. V was shortened by 2 bases and J by 3 bases, with 9 bases between the two germline ends. In germline, CDR1 is SGHVS, CDR2 FQNEAQ. This CDR3 region has 14 residues. CDR3 nucleotide sequence: TGTGCCAGCAGCTTAATGACATTAACAGATACGCAGTATTTT. It specifies CASSLMTLTDTQYF.

This clone was picked up a small number of times. The V gene is TRBV6-5, the J gene TRBJ2-1; 13 nucleotides match TRBD2. CDR1 MNHEY and CDR2 SVGAGI come from the germline V gene. Trimming at V came to 6 bases and at J to 9 bases, leaving 8 bases not matched to a gene. This CDR3 contains 15 residues. This CDR3 is CASRPGLAGLGEQFF. The DNA for the CDR3 is TGTGCCAGCAGGCCGGGACTAGCGGGACTCGGTGAGCAGTTCTTC.

This chain's CDR3 is CASSWGQGLRDSPLHF. CDR3 DNA sequence: TGCGCCAGCAGCTGGGGACAGGGGTTAAGAGATTCACCCCTCCACTTT. The chain employs TRBV5-1 and TRBJ1-6; 10 bases agree with TRBD1. V dropped 3 bases and J dropped 8; count of bases not matched to a gene: 8. Germline V gives CDR1 SGHRS, CDR2 YFSETQ. The CDR3 sequence is 16 residues long.

This sequence joins TRBV6-1 and TRBJ1-1, with 9 bases identical to TRBD1. The CDR3 consists of 15 residues. Per the germline V gene, CDR1 is MNHNS and CDR2 is SASEGT. The V and J ends lost 8 bases and 3 bases, in that order; junction bases with no gene match: 10. CDR3 coding DNA: TGTGCCAGCGAGAGCACTGACAGGGGGTACACTGAAGCTTTCTTT. Amino acid sequence: CASESTDRGYTEAFF.

The chain combines TRBV7-2 with TRBJ2-5; 8 bases line up with TRBD2. The germline V gene has CDR1 SGHTA and CDR2 FQGNSA. The length of the CDR3 is 16 residues. Trimming removed 7 bases from V and 1 base from J; junction bases left unmatched: 11. As DNA, the CDR3 is TGTGCCAGCACCGCGAACCTCGGACTAGCCCAAGAGACCCAGTACTTC. It yields the protein CASTANLGLAQETQYF.

The V call is TRBV29-1, the J call TRBJ1-2, with D perhaps matching TRBD1 (6 bases). CDR3 size: 13 residues. CDR1 is SQVTM, CDR2 ANQGSEA, per germline. The CDR3 nucleotides are TGCAGTTCCACCCTGGGGGCGAACTATGGCTACACCTTC. Protein: CSSTLGANYGYTF.

The chain has TRBV7-2 and TRBJ2-2, with 10 bases lining up with TRBD2. The germline V gene encodes CDR1 SGHTA and CDR2 FQGNSA. The junction had 5 bases not matched to a gene; V was cut back by 5 bases and J by 5 bases. The CDR3 has 15 residues. The CDR3 is CASSRRTSGTGELFF. In DNA form, the CDR3 reads TGTGCCAGCAGCCGTCGGACTAGCGGTACCGGGGAGCTGTTTTTT.

This chain uses TRBV6-6 with TRBJ1-1; TRBD1 matches 7 bases. Trimming at V came to 4 bases and at J to 0 bases, leaving 2 bases not matched to a gene. There are 14 residues in the CDR3. Germline CDR1 MNHNY, CDR2 SVGAGI (reference sequence). The CDR3 nucleotides are TGTGCCAGCAGTTGGGGACAGTTGAACACTGAAGCTTTCTTT. This translates into CASSWGQLNTEAFF.

In its sample, this clone was seen many times. This chain links TRBV4-1 with TRBJ1-2, with D perhaps matching TRBD1 (6 bases). Germline lookup yields CDR1 MGHRA and CDR2 YSYEKL. V was clipped by 6 bases and J by 2 bases, with 10 bases between them. The CDR3 runs 13 residues. DNA of the CDR3: TGCGCCAGCAGTCTAGACAGGAACTATGGCTACACCTTC. Its translation: CASSLDRNYGYTF.